This T cell receptor (beta chain) was recorded in a study of response to subunit inactivated influenza vaccine (dated by TCRdb to the late 2010s). For the study in its entirety: Deep quantitative profiling of the T cell receptor repertoire was used in the study to follow responses to a trivalent subunit inactivated influenza vaccine. Overall study outcomes, separate from this receptor: It was suggested by the authors that each seasonal influenza vaccination may recruit only a limited number of new T cells.

V and J are trimmed by 7 bases and 0 bases, and the gene matches miss 9 bases of the junction. The CDR3 has 15 amino acids, counting the end cysteine and phenylalanine. Left in the record is the CDR3 DNA by itself, 45 bases read in frame from the first base. CDR1 and CDR2 are drawn from the germline V gene: MDHEN, SYDVKM. Library prep was done by RT-PCR. Sequencing relied on an Illumina HiSeq 2500. Using fastp trimming at Q25 and MiXCR clonotype assembly, TCRdb reanalyzed the public sequencing data and kept in-frame beta chains. Rows merge per CDR3 protein into single entries with the most common DNA and genes. The sample table shows around 570,000 distinct CDR3 sequences, and 7.6% are seen once. The top ten clonotypes cover around 13% of the sample. Turning to this clonotype: The specificity of this receptor is unknown. A read error may be the cause here, since a much bigger clone is one base away.

Specimen: PBMCs from blood, collected around 25 months after vaccination. The source of this sequence is a man aged 50-75 years who received an inactivated influenza vaccine. Donor details come from another sample of the same person, matched by shared clones. The chain is encoded by TRBV28 joined to TRBJ2-7, with 7 bases aligning to TRBD2. The CDR3 corresponds to CASTSSGTVSYEQYF. At the DNA level, the sequence is TGTGCCAGCACCTCCAGCGGGACGGTCTCCTACGAGCAGTACTTC.